These 16 T cell receptor beta chains came from one sample sequenced in a study of Ad26.COV2.S vaccination and SARS-CoV-2 variants. Indicated treatment: around 19 received Ad26.COV2.S at low or high dose, single or two shots; 5 received placebo; per-sample allocation not given. Sampling was done on day 63 after the first vaccine or placebo injection. Libraries were prepared by immunoSEQ multiplex PCR; TCRdb keeps only in-frame clonotypes and omits some of them. The table has about 410,000 clones, about nine tenths seen once; the top ten hold 3.5%. The starting material was peripheral blood, obtained in a trial of Ad26.COV2.S vaccine versus placebo. All receptors derive from a person aged 18-60 years who received the Ad26.COV2.S COVID-19 vaccine or a placebo.

The CDR3 DNA follows: TGCGCCAGCAGCCAAGAAACCGGGACAATGGGGATTAACTATGGCTACACCTTC. Residues: CASSQETGTMGINYGYTF. The chain carries TRBV4-1 and TRBJ1-2, with D perhaps TRBD1 (6 bases). The V gene lost 0 bases and the J gene lost 1 base, with 18 bases spanning the gap. Germline V gives CDR1 MGHRA, CDR2 YSYEKL. The CDR3 contains 18 residues.

The rearrangement joins TRBV15 to TRBJ1-2, with D perhaps matching TRBD1 (5 bases). Germline CDR1 LNHNV, CDR2 YYDKDF (reference sequence). Trimming stripped 0 bases from V and 6 bases from J, with 14 bases between. CDR3 size: 15 residues. This CDR3 reads CATSRDPQGTDGYTF. For the CDR3, the DNA is TGTGCCACCAGCAGAGATCCCCAGGGAACGGATGGCTACACCTTC.

This chain uses TRBV19 with TRBJ2-1, with TRBD1 matching 10 bases. There are 13 residues in the CDR3. The V gene end was trimmed by 7 bases and the J gene end by 6 bases; junction bases not matched to a gene: 3. Germline CDR1 reads LNHDA; CDR2 reads SQIVND (reference sequence). CDR3 protein: CASTGTGVNEQFF. For the CDR3, the DNA is TGTGCCAGTACCGGGACAGGGGTCAATGAGCAGTTCTTC.

The chain has TRBV3-1 (or the pseudogene TRBV3-2) and TRBJ2-7; a weak D match, TRBD1 (6 bases). This CDR3 has 13 residues. Germline V gives CDR1 LGHDT, CDR2 YNNKEL (reference sequence). Trimming cost V 3 bases and J 4 bases, with 10 bases left between them. Here the CDR3 reads CASSQTGGYEQYF. DNA for the CDR3: TGTGCCAGCAGCCAGACAGGAGGTTACGAGCAGTACTTC.

This chain uses TRBV11-2 with TRBJ2-7; D is perhaps TRBD1 (6 bases). V was shortened by 5 bases and J by 0 bases, with 14 bases between the two germline ends. CDR1 and CDR2 (germline): SGHAT, FQNNGV. The CDR3 consists of 15 residues. The CDR3 here is CASSRLQGHSYEQYF. Written as DNA, the CDR3 is TGTGCCAGCAGCCGATTGCAGGGGCACTCCTACGAGCAGTACTTC.

The gene calls are TRBV18 and TRBJ1-1, with D uncertain. The CDR3 spans 14 residues. V lost 3 bases and J lost 6, with 14 bases in between. Germline V CDR1 and CDR2: KGHSH, LQKENI. The CDR3 spells CASSPGVYGAEAFF. CDR3 in DNA: TGTGCCAGCTCACCTGGGGTTTACGGGGCTGAAGCTTTCTTT.

V is TRBV11-3 and J is TRBJ2-3, with D possibly matching TRBD1 (5 bases). Germline-derived CDR1 and CDR2 are SGHNT and YENEEA. With 2 bases removed from V and 2 bases from J, the gap between germline ends came to 11 bases. The CDR3 sequence is 15 residues long. CDR3 nucleotides: TGTGCCAGCAGCTTATCGGGCAGGGACACAGATACGCAGTATTTT. It translates to CASSLSGRDTDTQYF.

The V and J genes are TRBV11-2 and TRBJ2-3, with D maybe TRBD1 (5 bases). Germline values: CDR1 SGHAT, CDR2 FQNNGV. The CDR3 is 14 residues long. V shed 6 bases and J shed 0 bases, with 10 bases lying between them. The chain's CDR3 is CASRRQYSTDTQYF. The CDR3 coding sequence is TGTGCCAGCAGACGACAGTACAGCACAGATACGCAGTATTTT. The variable domain in full, completed from reference TRBV11-2 and TRBJ2-3, reads EAGVAQSPRYKIIEKRQSVAFWCNPISGHATLYWYQQILGQGPKLLIQFQNNGVVDDSQLPKDRFSAERLKGVDSTLKIQPAKLEDSAVYLCASRRQYSTDTQYFGPGTRLTVL.

The chain is built from TRBV2 and TRBJ1-1; a weak D match, TRBD1 (5 bases). The length of the CDR3 is 14 residues. Germline values: CDR1 SNHLY, CDR2 FYNNEI. V was shortened by 4 bases and J by 0 bases, with 9 bases between the two germline ends. CDR3 in DNA: TGTGCCAGCAGTGTGACAGCGCTGAACACTGAAGCTTTCTTT. Protein: CASSVTALNTEAFF.

The rearrangement uses TRBV29-1 and TRBJ1-1, with TRBD1 matching over 8 bases. With V trimmed by 4 bases and J by 4 bases, 2 bases remained unmatched. The germline gives CDR1 SQVTM, CDR2 ANQGSEA. The CDR3 is 12 residues long. CDR3 sequence: CSVGQGITEAFF. DNA for the CDR3: TGCAGCGTTGGACAGGGGATCACTGAAGCTTTCTTT.

The genes are TRBV19 and TRBJ1-5, with no clear D. The V end lost 0 bases, the J end lost 0 bases, and 9 bases lay between the germline ends. This CDR3 comprises 16 residues. Germline loops: CDR1 LNHDA, CDR2 SQIVND (reference sequence). CDR3 loop: CASSIDSGLSNQPQHF. The CDR3 DNA reads TGTGCCAGTAGTATAGATTCAGGTCTTAGCAATCAGCCCCAGCATTTT.

Turning to this clone: The same CDR3 is also encoded by other DNA sequences in this sample. The chain combines TRBV19 with TRBJ2-5; D could derive from TRBD1 or TRBD2 (5 bases each). V lost 6 bases to trimming and J lost 4 bases, with 6 bases between them. CDR3 length: 11 amino acids. Germline assignment: CDR1 LNHDA and CDR2 SQIVND (reference sequence). In nucleotides, the CDR3 is TGTGCCAGTAGGAGGGGAGAGACCCAGTACTTC. This encodes CASRRGETQYF.

This clone appeared a few times. This sequence joins TRBV11-2 and TRBJ1-1; D is unresolved. Trimming cost V 4 bases and J 6 bases, with 9 bases left between them. This CDR3 spans 12 amino acids. Germline V gene data show CDR1 as SGHAT and CDR2 as FQNNGV. CDR3 nucleotide sequence: TGTGCCAGCAGCTCGACATTCTCTGAAGCTTTCTTT. This codes for CASSSTFSEAFF.

V usage is TRBV28 and J usage is TRBJ1-2; a possible D gene is TRBD1 (5 bases). The CDR3 is made up of 15 amino acids. The V gene lost 3 bases and the J gene lost 1 base, with 12 bases spanning the gap. The V gene's germline CDR1 is MDHEN and CDR2 SYDVKM. The CDR3 region is CASSLNPTVNYGYTF. The CDR3 nucleotides are TGTGCCAGCAGTTTGAATCCGACAGTTAACTATGGCTACACCTTC.

V and J are TRBV7-6 and TRBJ1-5; the match to TRBD1 covers 8 bases. V dropped 7 bases and J dropped 6; count of bases not matched to a gene: 5. CDR3 length equals 13 residues. Germline V gives CDR1 SGHVS, CDR2 FNYEAQ. The CDR3 nucleotides read TGTGCCAGCAACGACAGGGGTGGTCAGCCCCAGCATTTT. Translated: CASNDRGGQPQHF.

This clone was picked up one time. V and J are TRBV5-4 and TRBJ1-2; the D gene is possibly TRBD1 (6 bases). CDR3 length: 14 amino acids. Per germline, CDR1 SGHNT and CDR2 YYREEE (reference sequence). The ends were cut back, 0 bases at V and 4 bases at J, with 10 bases in the middle. This CDR3 is CASSLVQGSYGYTF. CDR3 in DNA: TGTGCCAGCAGCTTGGTCCAGGGGAGCTATGGCTACACCTTC.